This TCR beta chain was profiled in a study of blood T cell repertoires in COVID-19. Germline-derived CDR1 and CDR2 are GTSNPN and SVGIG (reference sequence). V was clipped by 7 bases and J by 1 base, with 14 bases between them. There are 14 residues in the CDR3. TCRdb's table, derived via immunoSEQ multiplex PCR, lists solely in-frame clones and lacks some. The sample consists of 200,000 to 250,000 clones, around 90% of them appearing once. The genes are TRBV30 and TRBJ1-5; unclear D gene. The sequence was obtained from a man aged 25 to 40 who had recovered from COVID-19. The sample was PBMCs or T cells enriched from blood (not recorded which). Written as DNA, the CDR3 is TGTGCCTTAGCCACCACGTACAGCAATCAGCCCCAGCATTTT. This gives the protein CALATTYSNQPQHF. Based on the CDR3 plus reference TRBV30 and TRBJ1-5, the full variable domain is SQTIHQWPATLVQPVGSPLSLECTVEGTSNPNLYWYRQAAGRGLQLLFYSVGIGQISSEVPQNLSASRPQDRQFILSSKKLLLSDSGFYLCALATTYSNQPQHFGDGTRLSIL.